The subject of this entry is one T cell receptor (beta chain). The record originates from a study of blood T cell repertoires in COVID-19. Study-wide background: Nucleic acid was either cDNA or gDNA, and it came from T cells, B-cell-depleted T cells, or PBMCs.

Trimming took off 8 bases at V and 0 bases at J, with 11 bases between the two ends. The CDR3 sequence is 14 residues long. Germline loops: CDR1 LNHDA, CDR2 SQIVND (reference sequence). As processed by the authors: Nucleated cell number was recorded as an estimate derived from reference gene primer amplification. Produced via immunoSEQ multiplex PCR; TCRdb's table is partial and in-frame only. That table is the source of V, J and clone size, and D and trimming were worked out from the DNA. The table records about 300,000 clones, about nine tenths of them present only once. The receptor was isolated from a woman younger than 45 who had recovered from COVID-19. Sequencing used peripheral blood. The J gene is TRBJ1-5, the V gene TRBV19; D may be TRBD1 (6 bases). This CDR3 is CASGDIFSNQPQHF. Written as DNA, the CDR3 is TGTGCCAGTGGGGACATTTTTAGCAATCAGCCCCAGCATTTT.